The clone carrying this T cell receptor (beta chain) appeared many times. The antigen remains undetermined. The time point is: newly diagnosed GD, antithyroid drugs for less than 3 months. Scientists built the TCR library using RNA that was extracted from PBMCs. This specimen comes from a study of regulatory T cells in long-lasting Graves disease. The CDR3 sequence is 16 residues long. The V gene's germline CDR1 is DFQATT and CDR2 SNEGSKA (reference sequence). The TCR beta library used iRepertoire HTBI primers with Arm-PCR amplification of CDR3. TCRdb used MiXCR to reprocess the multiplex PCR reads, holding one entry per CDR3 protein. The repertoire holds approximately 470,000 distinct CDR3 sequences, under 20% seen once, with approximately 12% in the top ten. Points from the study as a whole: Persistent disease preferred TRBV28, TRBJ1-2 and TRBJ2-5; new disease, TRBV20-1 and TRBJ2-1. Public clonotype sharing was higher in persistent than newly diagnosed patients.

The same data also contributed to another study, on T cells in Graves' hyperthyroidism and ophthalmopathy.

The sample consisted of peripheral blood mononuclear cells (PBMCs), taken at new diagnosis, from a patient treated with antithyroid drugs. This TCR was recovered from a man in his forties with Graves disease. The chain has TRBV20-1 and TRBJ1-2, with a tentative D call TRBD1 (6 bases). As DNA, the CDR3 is TGCAGCACCCGGGACAATCTGGCTCCCTCTAACTATGGCTACACCTTC. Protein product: CSTRDNLAPSNYGYTF.